This T cell receptor (beta chain) was sequenced during a study of OX40 agonist ivuxolimab in advanced cancers. Study-wide background: Partial responses, seen in three patients, involved one hepatocellular carcinoma and two cutaneous melanomas.

Repertoires were generated with immunoSEQ multiplex PCR, while TCRdb's copy carries only in-frame clones and drops some. The sample consists of more than 95,000 clones, around 90% of them appearing once. Patients were excluded for autoimmune disease history or systemic immunosuppression. Researchers took blood at baseline, on cycle 4 day 1, and on cycle 7 day 1. The V gene end was trimmed by 6 bases and the J gene end by 3 bases; junction bases not matched to a gene: 11. Germline loops: CDR1 MDHEN, CDR2 SYDVKM. CDR3 length: 16 amino acids. The sequencing here drew on CD4+ or CD8+ T cells sorted from blood, taken in a trial of the OX40 agonist ivuxolimab. The receptor's source is an adult with an advanced solid tumor such as melanoma, head and neck, liver or kidney cancer. The chain carries TRBV28 and TRBJ2-1; 7 bases map to TRBD1. CDR3: CASSSPTGIGYNEQFF. The CDR3 nucleotides read TGTGCCAGCAGCTCCCCGACAGGGATCGGCTACAATGAGCAGTTCTTC.